These 3 T cell receptor beta chains share one sample of origin, sequenced in a study of cytomegalovirus exposure and HLA in healthy donors. The PCR was carried out with 60 Vbeta primers and 13 Jbeta primers. Data came from immunoSEQ multiplex PCR; TCRdb stores just in-frame clones and leaves some out. Here the sample spans about 130,000 clones, around 80% being singletons. The sample taken for sequencing was PBMCs. The receptor set was obtained from a woman between 18 and 29 years old in good health and CMV-seronegative.

The J gene is TRBJ1-1, the V gene TRBV2; D call uncertain. The CDR3 is 11 residues long. Trimming took off 7 bases at V and 5 bases at J, with 8 bases between the two ends. Germline values: CDR1 SNHLY, CDR2 FYNNEI. The CDR3 nucleotides read TGTGCCAGCACAGTATGGACTGAAGCTTTCTTT. Encoded protein: CASTVWTEAFF.

The rearrangement uses TRBV7-9 and TRBJ1-5; TRBD1 matches 11 bases. The length of the CDR3 is 14 residues. Germline V gene lookup returns CDR1 SEHNR and CDR2 FQNEAQ (reference sequence). J lost 7 bases, V lost 5 bases, and 4 bases had no gene match. CDR3 coding DNA: TGTGCCAGCAGCCAAGGGACAGGGGGGCAGCCCCAGCATTTT. Translating gives CASSQGTGGQPQHF.

The V call is TRBV5-4, the J call TRBJ2-1, with 7 bases identical to TRBD1. Looked up from germline, CDR1 is SGHNT and CDR2 is YYREEE (reference sequence). There are 13 residues in the CDR3. The ends lost 4 bases at V and 8 bases at J; junction bases unmatched: 6. CDR3 nucleotide sequence: TGTGCCAGCAGCGGGGACAGTTTTTATGAGCAGTTCTTC. Translation: CASSGDSFYEQFF.